This T cell receptor (beta chain) was found in a study of OX40 agonist ivuxolimab in advanced cancers. Study overall: The diagnoses of dose-escalation patients were hepatocellular carcinoma, melanoma, renal cell or head and neck cancer.

Study-level findings and limits: Averaged across samples, CD8+ T cells carried more expanded clones than CD4+ did. The antigens recognized by the expanded peripheral T cells, that is their antigen specificity, were not determined. It was also the case that some nonresponders had low normalized T-cell clonal expansion.

Comment on this clone: Its specificity is not known.

The J segment lost 5 bases and the V segment lost 4 bases, leaving 4 bases of the junction unmatched. CDR1 and CDR2 from the germline V gene are MNHEY and SVGAGI. The CDR3 has 13 residues. TCRdb keeps only in-frame clones here, not all; method: immunoSEQ multiplex PCR. The repertoire holds roughly 64,000 clones, with about 86% as singletons. The sequenced sample was CD4+ or CD8+ T cells sorted from blood, obtained in a trial of the OX40 agonist ivuxolimab. The receptor was isolated from an adult with an advanced solid tumor such as melanoma, head and neck, liver or kidney cancer. The V gene is TRBV6-5, the J gene TRBJ1-2; 7 nucleotides match TRBD1. For the CDR3, the DNA is TGTGCCAGCAGTTCCCCGGGACAGTATGGCTACACCTTC. Its translation is CASSSPGQYGYTF.